The 3 T cell receptor beta chains in this list originate from one sample, sequenced in a study of control samples from healthy donors and cancer patients. Method: immunoSEQ multiplex PCR; TCRdb's copy keeps in-frame clones and lacks some. The table shows roughly 130,000 clones, with nearly 90% occurring only once. Sequenced material: blood. The receptors come from a man in his fifties in good health.

In its sample, this clone ranks as medium-sized. CDR3 in amino acids: CASRYRDGNSPLHF. CDR3 sequence (DNA): TGTGCCAGCAGGTACAGGGACGGAAATTCACCCCTCCACTTT. This chain connects TRBV2 to TRBJ1-6; tentatively, D is TRBD1 (6 bases). Germline V gene lookup returns CDR1 SNHLY and CDR2 FYNNEI. V lost 6 bases, J lost 7 bases, and 13 bases lay in between. The CDR3 has 14 amino acids.

The CDR3 here is CASSLSRGNSPLHF. The DNA of the CDR3 is TGTGCCAGCAGCTTATCCAGGGGCAATTCACCCCTCCACTTT. The genes are TRBV7-8 and TRBJ1-6; D is perhaps TRBD1 (6 bases). Trimming left V 2 bases short and J 7 bases short, with 9 bases between. This CDR3 spans 14 amino acids. CDR1 is SGHVS, CDR2 FQNEAQ, per germline.

This clone has a handful of counts. The chain couples TRBV7-2 to TRBJ1-2; a possible D gene is TRBD1 (5 bases). Trimming stripped 8 bases from V and 4 bases from J, with 14 bases between. The germline V gene has CDR1 SGHTA and CDR2 FQGNSA. CDR3 length: 13 amino acids. The CDR3 is CASGGGGSYGYTF. In nucleotides, the CDR3 is TGTGCCAGCGGGGGTGGGGGATCCTATGGCTACACCTTC. Together with reference TRBV7-2 and TRBJ1-2, the CDR3 gives the full variable domain: GAGVSQSPSNKVTEKGKDVELRCDPISGHTALYWYRQSLGQGLEFLIYFQGNSAPDKSGLPSDRFSAERTGGSVSTLTIQRTQQEDSAVYLCASGGGGSYGYTFGSGTRLTVV.